Listed here are 2 T cell receptor beta chains from one sample, sequenced in a study of T cells in Graves' hyperthyroidism and ophthalmopathy. Using RNA transcripts as the source, TCR beta CDR3 regions were amplified. First-round RT-PCR of the TCR CDR3 relied on the HTBI primer set. MiXCR, applied by TCRdb to the multiplex PCR reads, yields one record per CDR3 protein. The sample yields 620,000 or so distinct CDR3 sequences, around 13% seen once. The sample was blood. The receptors originated from a woman aged 45 to 65 with Graves' ophthalmopathy.

This clonotype was found many times. This chain connects TRBV24-1 to TRBJ1-4, with 11 bases that match TRBD1. After removal of 2 bases from V and 10 bases from J, the junction contained 5 bases not matched to a gene. Germline V CDR1 and CDR2: KGHDR, SFDVKD. The CDR3 has 15 residues. CDR3 sequence (DNA): TGTGCCACCAGTGATTCCTGGACAGGGGGCTCAAAACTGTTTTTT. Amino acid sequence: CATSDSWTGGSKLFF.

This clonotype has at least ten counts. The CDR3 here is CASSPLLGEQYF. CDR3 bases: TGTGCCAGCTCACCCTTACTGGGCGAGCAGTACTTC. J is TRBJ2-7 and V is TRBV18, with D unclear. Deletions cut 3 bases from V and 6 bases from J, with 9 bases between. This CDR3 is 12 amino acids long. Germline CDR1 is KGHSH and CDR2 is LQKENI.